This passage covers 11 T cell receptor beta chains from one sample sequenced in a study of graft-versus-host responses after intestinal transplantation. The repertoire was sequenced with immunoSEQ multiplex PCR; TCRdb's copy has only in-frame clones and lacks some. The repertoire includes roughly 29,000 clones, roughly nine tenths of them detected once, and roughly 11% sits in the top ten. The sample in question was PBMCs, obtained about 420 days after intestinal transplantation. These TCRs come from a human patient who received an intestinal transplant, so some T cells may come from the graft donor.

This rearrangement joins TRBV5-1 to TRBJ2-7; D possibly corresponds to TRBD2 (5 bases). Germline-derived CDR1 and CDR2 are SGHRS and YFSETQ. There are 17 residues in the CDR3. V was cut by 0 bases and J by 2 bases, with 18 bases left in between. The CDR3 protein is CASSLGGRLGFAYEQYF. In DNA, the CDR3 is TGCGCCAGCAGCTTGGGTGGGAGATTGGGGTTCGCCTACGAGCAGTACTTC. The full variable domain, rest sourced from reference TRBV5-1 and TRBJ2-7, is KAGVTQTPRYLIKTRGQQVTLSCSPISGHRSVSWYQQTPGQGLQFLFEYFSETQRNKGNFPGRFSGRQFSNSRSEMNVSTLELGDSALYLCASSLGGRLGFAYEQYFGPGTRLTVT.

V gene TRBV11-3 combines with J gene TRBJ2-1; no definite D call. This CDR3 region has 13 residues. Looked up from germline, CDR1 is SGHNT and CDR2 is YENEEA. Trimming shortened V by 6 bases and J by 4 bases, and 10 bases separated the two germline ends. CDR3: CASSPGPYNEQFF. The CDR3 bases are TGTGCCAGCAGTCCGGGCCCTTACAATGAGCAGTTCTTC.

This sequence joins TRBV27 and TRBJ1-2, with D possibly matching TRBD1 (6 bases). The germline V and J ends were trimmed by 5 bases and 2 bases, with 9 bases remaining between them. The CDR3 consists of 13 residues. CDR1 and CDR2 (germline): MNHEY, SMNVEV (reference sequence). The CDR3 DNA reads as TGTGCCAGCAGTGACAGGCCCAACTATGGCTACACCTTC. This gives the protein CASSDRPNYGYTF.

The J gene is TRBJ1-2, the V gene TRBV10-3, with 7 bases lining up with TRBD1. The CDR3 runs 16 residues. J lost 1 base, V lost 2 bases, and 7 bases had no gene match. Germline V CDR1 and CDR2: ENHRY, SYGVKD. The CDR3 reads CAISEATGAYNYGYTF. The CDR3 DNA sequence: TGTGCCATCAGTGAGGCTACAGGGGCCTATAACTATGGCTACACCTTC.

This sequence joins TRBV21-1 and TRBJ2-7; TRBD1, the table's D call, lacks a check against the DNA. TRBV21-1 is described as a pseudogene. CDR3 length equals 14 residues. The CDR3 DNA reads as TGTGCCAGCAGCTTCCGGGACAGGGATAACGAGCAGTACTTC. This gives the protein CASSFRDRDNEQYF.

V is TRBV27 and J is TRBJ2-4, with a weak D call TRBD1 (6 bases). V lost 0 bases and J 8 bases, leaving 11 bases between the germline ends. Germline CDR1 MNHEY, CDR2 SMNVEV (reference sequence). This CDR3 has 14 amino acids. CDR3 in DNA: TGTGCCAGCAGTTTATCCGGACAGAGGGACATTCAGTACTTC. It codes for CASSLSGQRDIQYF.

This clone was seen a few times. The chain employs TRBV7-9 and TRBJ2-7; 15 nucleotides match TRBD2. The V and J ends lost 5 bases and 4 bases, in that order; junction bases with no gene match: 3. Germline CDR1 reads SEHNR; CDR2 reads FQNEAQ (reference sequence). The CDR3 has 15 residues. The CDR3 DNA follows: TGTGCCAGCAGCCCCGGGACTAGCGGGAGGTACGAGCAGTACTTC. Its translation: CASSPGTSGRYEQYF.

In its sample, this clone was seen once. The chain carries TRBV5-4 and TRBJ2-5; the D gene is possibly TRBD2 (6 bases). The ends were cut back, 5 bases at V and 2 bases at J, with 10 bases in the middle. The germline V gene has CDR1 SGHNT and CDR2 YYREEE (reference sequence). The CDR3 runs to 13 residues. The CDR3, as DNA: TGTGCCAGCAGTTTCCGGGGGCAAGAGACCCAGTACTTC. It is translated as CASSFRGQETQYF.

The rearrangement joins TRBV28 to TRBJ2-7, with D possibly being TRBD1 (6 bases). Trimming took 6 bases from V and 4 from J, leaving 13 bases between them. The CDR3 is made up of 13 amino acids. Germline V gene data show CDR1 as MDHEN and CDR2 as SYDVKM. CDR3 bases: TGTGCCAGCAGCCAGGGGACCGCATACGAGCAGTACTTC. Protein sequence: CASSQGTAYEQYF.

The chain links TRBV7-9 to TRBJ2-3; 11 bases fit TRBD2. The CDR3 totals 19 residues. J lost 4 bases, V lost 1 base, and 13 bases had no gene match. CDR1 SEHNR and CDR2 FQNEAQ come from the germline V gene (reference sequence). CDR3 region: CASSLVGSGGAIPPDTQYF. The CDR3, as DNA: TGTGCCAGCAGCTTAGTGGGTAGCGGGGGGGCCATTCCCCCAGATACGCAGTATTTT. Looking up the rest from reference TRBV7-9 and TRBJ2-3 gives the full variable domain: DTGVSQNPRHKITKRGQNVTFRCDPISEHNRLYWYRQTLGQGPEFLTYFQNEAQLEKSRLLSDRFSAERPKGSFSTLEIQRTEQGDSAMYLCASSLVGSGGAIPPDTQYFGPGTRLTVL.

This clone was found once. The gene calls are TRBV7-9 and TRBJ2-5, with D possibly called TRBD1 or TRBD2 (6 bases each). The CDR3 has 15 residues. Between the trimmed V and J ends, which lost 1 base and 1 base, there was a span of 10 bases. Per germline, CDR1 SEHNR and CDR2 FQNEAQ (reference sequence). In DNA, the CDR3 is TGTGCCAGCAGCTTAGTGCGGGACATCCAAGAGACCCAGTACTTC. Amino acid sequence: CASSLVRDIQETQYF.